These 31 T cell receptor beta chains originate from one sample sequenced in a study of cytomegalovirus exposure and HLA in healthy donors. Primers for the PCR totalled 60 Vbeta and 13 Jbeta. Method: immunoSEQ multiplex PCR; TCRdb's copy keeps in-frame clones and lacks some. The repertoire holds 180,000 or so clones, with roughly 9.4% as singletons. The sequenced sample consisted of PBMCs. Every receptor here comes from a woman between 25 and 40 years old in good health and CMV-seropositive.

This clone was seen more than once but under ten times. V is TRBV4-1 and J is TRBJ2-1; no clear D gene. From germline, CDR1 is MGHRA and CDR2 YSYEKL. Trimming pared 0 bases from V and 0 bases from J, leaving 12 bases between. The length of the CDR3 is 17 residues. The CDR3 bases are TGCGCCAGCAGCCAAGACCCCACCCTGAGCTCCTACAATGAGCAGTTCTTC. Residues: CASSQDPTLSSYNEQFF.

The chain employs TRBV6-5 and TRBJ2-7; TRBD1 is a possible D gene (5 bases). Trimming removed 8 bases at V and 6 bases at J, with 20 bases between. In germline, CDR1 is MNHEY, CDR2 SVGAGI. This CDR3 has 14 amino acids. The CDR3: CASAGQEQGAEQYF. The CDR3 bases are TGTGCCAGCGCCGGGCAGGAGCAGGGTGCCGAGCAGTACTTC.

This clone came up a few times. This rearrangement joins TRBV5-1 to TRBJ2-7; 7 nucleotides match TRBD1. CDR1 is SGHRS and CDR2 is YFSETQ in the germline V gene. This CDR3 comprises 16 residues. Trimming removed 4 bases from V and 2 bases from J; junction bases left unmatched: 12. This CDR3 reads CASSAPGGPSPYEQYF. The CDR3 DNA sequence: TGCGCCAGCAGCGCACCAGGGGGACCGAGTCCCTACGAGCAGTACTTC. Combining the CDR3 with reference TRBV5-1 and TRBJ2-7 gives the whole variable domain KAGVTQTPRYLIKTRGQQVTLSCSPISGHRSVSWYQQTPGQGLQFLFEYFSETQRNKGNFPGRFSGRQFSNSRSEMNVSTLELGDSALYLCASSAPGGPSPYEQYFGPGTRLTVT.

This rearrangement joins TRBV7-9 to TRBJ2-2; D not resolved. Per the germline V gene, CDR1 is SEHNR and CDR2 is FQNEAQ (reference sequence). The CDR3 length is 12 residues. CDR3 nucleotide sequence: TGTGCTTCGACACAGAACACCGGGGAGCTGTTTTTT. This codes for CASTQNTGELFF.

The CDR3 protein is CASSLPGGTPGNTIYF. The CDR3 bases are TGTGCCAGCAGCTTACCCGGGGGGACCCCTGGAAACACCATATATTTT. The chain carries TRBV7-2 and TRBJ1-3, with D possibly being TRBD1 (5 bases). Germline values: CDR1 SGHTA, CDR2 FQGNSA. The V end was cut by 2 bases, the J end by 2 bases, with 13 bases between. The CDR3 is made up of 16 amino acids.

This clone has only a few counts. The chain is built from TRBV5-1 and TRBJ2-2; tentatively, D is TRBD2 (6 bases). The V end was cut by 0 bases, the J end by 2 bases, with 17 bases between. CDR3 length: 18 residues. CDR1 and CDR2 from the germline V gene are SGHRS and YFSETQ. The CDR3 reads CASSLDPPGGANTGELFF. The CDR3 DNA reads as TGCGCCAGCAGCTTGGACCCGCCTGGCGGGGCCAACACCGGGGAGCTGTTTTTT.

This clone occurred a few times. The J gene is TRBJ2-3, the V gene TRBV10-3, with a tentative D call TRBD2 (6 bases). V lost 4 bases and J 3 bases, leaving 14 bases between the germline ends. Germline CDR1 and CDR2: ENHRY and SYGVKD. CDR3 length: 15 amino acids. In nucleotides, the CDR3 is TGTGCCATCAGTGGGGGACGGGGAGGAACAGATACGCAGTATTTT. Protein sequence: CAISGGRGGTDTQYF.

This clone has more than one count but fewer than ten. The chain is built from TRBV30 and TRBJ1-5; no firm D call. Germline-derived CDR1 and CDR2 are GTSNPN and SVGIG (reference sequence). The CDR3 is 13 residues long. V was shortened by 2 bases and J by 1 base, with 6 bases between the two germline ends. The CDR3 nucleotides read TGTGCCTGGAGTATACACAGCAATCAGCCCCAGCATTTT. This encodes CAWSIHSNQPQHF.

This clone was detected only a few times. The chain combines TRBV29-1 with TRBJ2-5, with TRBD2 identical over 8 bases. The V gene's germline CDR1 is SQVTM and CDR2 ANQGSEA. This CDR3 has 14 amino acids. Trimming removed 3 bases from V and 3 bases from J; junction bases left unmatched: 6. CDR3 sequence (DNA): TGCAGCGTTGATCGGGGGGGTTCCAAAGAGACCCAGTACTTC. It encodes CSVDRGGSKETQYF.

This clone was observed a few times. The rearrangement joins TRBV2 to TRBJ2-5; possibly TRBD2 for D (5 bases). The CDR3 spans 15 residues. Germline CDR1 is SNHLY and CDR2 is FYNNEI. The V end was cut by 7 bases, the J end by 4 bases, with 19 bases between. CDR3 nucleotides: TGTGCCAGCACCGAGGGCGGGCAACAAGGAGAGACCCAGTACTTC. Its protein is CASTEGGQQGETQYF. The whole variable domain, filled in from reference TRBV2 and TRBJ2-5, reads EPEVTQTPSHQVTQMGQEVILRCVPISNHLYFYWYRQILGQKVEFLVSFYNNEISEKSEIFDDQFSVERPDGSNFTLKIRSTKLEDSAMYFCASTEGGQQGETQYFGPGTRLLVL.

The rearrangement joins TRBV19 to TRBJ1-1; no firm D call. Trimming stripped 6 bases from V and 6 bases from J, with 17 bases between. The CDR3 sequence is 14 residues long. Germline V gene lookup returns CDR1 LNHDA and CDR2 SQIVND (reference sequence). The CDR3 reads CASRLLTVNAEAFF. In DNA, the CDR3 is TGTGCCAGTAGGCTCCTAACAGTGAATGCTGAAGCTTTCTTT.

This rearrangement joins TRBV28 to TRBJ2-1, with a possible D match to TRBD2 (6 bases). The CDR3 length is 16 residues. V lost 2 bases and J 2 bases, leaving 13 bases between the germline ends. Germline assignment: CDR1 MDHEN and CDR2 SYDVKM. CDR3 protein: CASSLTGRGTYNEQFF. For the CDR3, the DNA is TGTGCCAGCAGTTTAACGGGGCGGGGCACCTACAATGAGCAGTTCTTC. Full variable domain (remainder filled in from reference TRBV28 and TRBJ2-1): DVKVTQSSRYLVKRTGEKVFLECVQDMDHENMFWYRQDPGLGLRLIYFSYDVKMKEKGDIPEGYSVSREKKERFSLILESASTNQTSMYLCASSLTGRGTYNEQFFGPGTRLTVL.

The chain uses TRBV15 and TRBJ1-1; 8 bases map to TRBD1. The germline V gene has CDR1 LNHNV and CDR2 YYDKDF (reference sequence). Losses at the gene ends were 0 bases for V and 6 bases for J; bases not matched to a gene: 12. The CDR3 is 17 amino acids. The CDR3 DNA follows: TGTGCCACCAGCAGAGATCGAACAGGGGGAATTATGGCTGAAGCTTTCTTT. Amino acids: CATSRDRTGGIMAEAFF. Variable domain in full (rest from reference TRBV15 and TRBJ1-1): DAMVIQNPRYQVTQFGKPVTLSCSQTLNHNVMYWYQQKSSQAPKLLFHYYDKDFNNEADTPDNFQSRRPNTSFCFLDIRSPGLGDTAMYLCATSRDRTGGIMAEAFFGQGTRLTVV.

The chain is built from TRBV9 and TRBJ2-1; D uncertain. The V end was cut by 3 bases, the J end by 6 bases, with 10 bases between. Looked up from germline, CDR1 is SGDLS and CDR2 is YYNGEE. The CDR3 contains 13 residues. The CDR3 sequence: CASSAQVSNEQFF. CDR3 in DNA: TGTGCCAGCAGCGCCCAGGTGAGCAATGAGCAGTTCTTC. The full variable domain, in which reference TRBV9 and TRBJ2-1 provide the parts outside the CDR3, is DSGVTQTPKHLITATGQRVTLRCSPRSGDLSVYWYQQSLDQGLQFLIQYYNGEERAKGNILERFSAQQFPDLHSELNLSSLELGDSALYFCASSAQVSNEQFFGPGTRLTVL.

This clone was counted ten times or more. The chain recombines TRBV6-5 with TRBJ2-7, with D possibly TRBD1 on 6 matching bases. CDR1 MNHEY and CDR2 SVGAGI come from the germline V gene. The CDR3 covers 13 residues. Trimming took off 1 base at V and 11 bases at J, with 15 bases between the two ends. CDR3: CASSYWTGTSEYF. In DNA form, the CDR3 reads TGTGCCAGCAGTTACTGGACCGGGACATCAGAGTACTTC.

This chain links TRBV7-9 with TRBJ1-1; weak D call: TRBD1 (6 bases). V lost 3 bases, J lost 4 bases, and 9 bases lay in between. CDR3 length: 13 amino acids. Germline CDR1 is SEHNR and CDR2 is FQNEAQ (reference sequence). For the CDR3, the DNA is TGTGCCAGCAGCTTGACAGGAGGCACTGAAGCTTTCTTT. Residues: CASSLTGGTEAFF.

This clone was counted between two and nine times. This rearrangement joins TRBV7-6 to TRBJ1-1, with D unclear. The CDR3 is 14 residues long. V lost 5 bases to trimming and J lost 3 bases, with 13 bases between them. Germline assignment: CDR1 SGHVS and CDR2 FNYEAQ. DNA for the CDR3: TGTGCCAGCAGCCCCGGGGTACGGGACACTGAAGCTTTCTTT. Its translation: CASSPGVRDTEAFF.

In this sample, this clone turned up a few times. V gene TRBV19 combines with J gene TRBJ2-1; TRBD2 might be the D (7 bases). The ends were cut back, 2 bases at V and 0 bases at J, with 17 bases in the middle. This CDR3 has 18 amino acids. Germline V gives CDR1 LNHDA, CDR2 SQIVND (reference sequence). CDR3 in amino acids: CASSIMGGGPSSYNEQFF. The DNA for the CDR3 is TGTGCCAGTAGTATAATGGGGGGGGGCCCGAGCTCCTACAATGAGCAGTTCTTC. The full variable domain, with the rest looked up from reference TRBV19 and TRBJ2-1, is DGGITQSPKYLFRKEGQNVTLSCEQNLNHDAMYWYRQDPGQGLRLIYYSQIVNDFQKGDIAEGYSVSREKKESFPLTVTSAQKNPTAFYLCASSIMGGGPSSYNEQFFGPGTRLTVL.

Comment on this clone: At the DNA level, this CDR3 is encoded by other sequences in the same sample as well. The rearrangement joins TRBV7-3 to TRBJ2-7; D may be TRBD2 (6 bases). V lost 2 bases and J 5 bases, leaving 16 bases between the germline ends. The CDR3 contains 15 residues. Per the germline V gene, CDR1 is SGHTA and CDR2 is FQGTGA. CDR3 sequence: CASSLVAGRSDEQYF. In DNA form, the CDR3 reads TGTGCCAGCAGCTTAGTAGCTGGGAGGTCGGACGAGCAGTACTTC.

The gene calls are TRBV30 and TRBJ2-1; tentatively, D is TRBD2 (6 bases). Per the germline V gene, CDR1 is GTSNPN and CDR2 is SVGIG (reference sequence). The V end lost 4 bases, the J end lost 7 bases, and 11 bases lay between the germline ends. CDR3 size: 12 residues. CDR3 sequence reads: CAWTGAGNEQFF. The CDR3 coding sequence is TGTGCCTGGACCGGGGCGGGGAATGAGCAGTTCTTC.

This clone was counted between two and nine times. This chain uses TRBV6-5 with TRBJ1-3; D remains unclear. Germline CDR1 reads MNHEY; CDR2 reads SVGAGI. This CDR3 comprises 14 residues. Trimming removed 2 bases from V and 4 bases from J, with 9 bases in between. CDR3 amino acids: CASSYEASGNTIYF. The CDR3 DNA is TGTGCCAGCAGTTACGAGGCTTCAGGAAACACCATATATTTT.

The sample holds a few counts of this clone. The chain links TRBV7-9 to TRBJ1-1; TRBD1 matches 9 bases. V trimming: 8 bases; J trimming: 1 base; junction bases outside the gene matches: 5. This CDR3 comprises 14 residues. Germline assignment: CDR1 SEHNR and CDR2 FQNEAQ (reference sequence). This CDR3 is CASCLTGGNTEAFF. CDR3 DNA: TGTGCCAGCTGTTTGACAGGGGGGAACACTGAAGCTTTCTTT.

The genes are TRBV10-2 and TRBJ2-2; TRBD2 might be the D (5 bases). Germline loops: CDR1 WSHSY, CDR2 SAAADI. Deletions cut 5 bases from V and 4 bases from J, with 17 bases between. The CDR3 consists of 16 residues. The CDR3 region is CASSYGASRITGELFF. Written as DNA, the CDR3 is TGCGCCAGCAGTTATGGCGCTAGCCGAATCACCGGGGAGCTGTTTTTT.

This clone was found a few times. J is TRBJ1-1 and V is TRBV5-6; 8 bases map to TRBD1. With 0 bases clipped from V and 1 base from J, the junction kept 8 bases outside the gene matches. CDR3 length equals 17 residues. In germline, CDR1 is SGHDT, CDR2 YYEEEE. CDR3 sequence: CASSLGPPTGGNTEAFF. CDR3 bases: TGTGCCAGCAGCTTGGGGCCCCCAACAGGGGGGAACACTGAAGCTTTCTTT.

The CDR3 nucleotides read TGTGCCAGCAGTGGTATCCCCGGGACCGGGGGAGGGTATAGCAATCAGCCCCAGCATTTT. Its translation: CASSGIPGTGGGYSNQPQHF. The genes are TRBV6-1 and TRBJ1-5, with D perhaps matching TRBD1 (5 bases). The CDR3 length is 20 residues. CDR1 is MNHNS and CDR2 is SASEGT in the germline V gene. The V and J ends lost 4 bases and 0 bases respectively, with 25 bases between them.

Only a few counts were recorded for this clone. Other DNA sequences of this sample code for an identical CDR3. This chain links TRBV5-1 with TRBJ2-7; 7 nucleotides match TRBD2. CDR3 length equals 14 residues. From germline, CDR1 is SGHRS and CDR2 YFSETQ. V shed 4 bases, J shed 1 base, and the junction held 5 bases outside the gene matches. The CDR3 bases are TGCGCCAGCAGCCAGACGGGGGGATCCTACGAGCAGTACTTC. Residues: CASSQTGGSYEQYF.

This clone was counted between two and nine times. The chain recombines TRBV19 with TRBJ1-1; D is unclear. CDR1 is LNHDA, CDR2 SQIVND, per germline (reference sequence). The CDR3 is made up of 15 amino acids. The V end lost 7 bases, the J end lost 1 base, and 16 bases lay between the germline ends. This chain's CDR3 is CASTPLRLPNTEAFF. DNA for the CDR3: TGTGCCAGTACCCCATTGAGGCTTCCGAACACTGAAGCTTTCTTT.

The V gene is TRBV19, the J gene TRBJ1-2; TRBD1 matches 8 bases. Germline CDR1 reads LNHDA; CDR2 reads SQIVND (reference sequence). This CDR3 spans 11 amino acids. V was pared by 6 bases and J by 6 bases, with 0 bases of the junction left unmatched. CDR3 bases: TGTGCCAGTAGACAGGGGGATGGCTACACCTTC. Translated, it gives CASRQGDGYTF.

V usage is TRBV2 and J usage is TRBJ1-5; perhaps TRBD1 as D (5 bases). V was cut by 6 bases and J by 5 bases, with 14 bases left in between. Germline CDR1 and CDR2: SNHLY and FYNNEI. This CDR3 spans 14 amino acids. The CDR3 sequence is CASSPAGGYQPQHF. CDR3 DNA sequence: TGTGCCAGCAGCCCTGCCGGGGGGTATCAGCCCCAGCATTTT.

This sequence joins TRBV19 and TRBJ2-6, with D perhaps TRBD2 (5 bases). CDR3 length: 16 amino acids. The V end was cut by 6 bases, the J end by 0 bases, with 12 bases between. Per germline, CDR1 LNHDA and CDR2 SQIVND (reference sequence). DNA for the CDR3: TGTGCCAGTAGCCCGGGGTCCATCTCTGGGGCCAACGTCCTGACTTTC. Protein: CASSPGSISGANVLTF.

This clone was recorded a few times. The rearrangement links TRBV5-1 to TRBJ2-1; TRBD2 matches 8 bases. CDR3 length equals 16 residues. Germline CDR1 and CDR2: SGHRS and YFSETQ. The trim removed 3 bases at V and 2 bases at J, leaving 7 bases unmatched. CDR3 sequence: CASSSRGLGAYNEQFF. CDR3 nucleotide sequence: TGCGCCAGCAGCTCCCGGGGACTAGGAGCCTACAATGAGCAGTTCTTC.